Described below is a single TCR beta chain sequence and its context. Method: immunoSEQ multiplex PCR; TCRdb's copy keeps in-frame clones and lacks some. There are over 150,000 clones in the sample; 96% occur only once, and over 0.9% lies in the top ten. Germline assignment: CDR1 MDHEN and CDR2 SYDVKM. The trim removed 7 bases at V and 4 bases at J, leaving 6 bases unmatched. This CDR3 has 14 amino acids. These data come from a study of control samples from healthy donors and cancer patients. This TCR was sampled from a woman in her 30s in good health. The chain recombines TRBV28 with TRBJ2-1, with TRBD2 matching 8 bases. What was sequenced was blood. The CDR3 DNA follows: TGTGCCAGCACCACCGGCGGGGGGTACAATGAGCAGTTCTTC. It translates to CASTTGGGYNEQFF.